A single sample gave rise to the 17 T cell receptor beta chains below, sequenced in a study of T-cell memory formation after mild COVID-19. TCRdb recomputed calls from the 5' RACE reads with MiXCR, one row per CDR3 protein. This table holds 85,000 to 130,000 distinct CDR3 sequences, over 15% found once. Sequencing was done on a sample of PBMCs or a T cell subset sorted from them (not recorded which). The receptors derive from an adult woman who had mild COVID-19 (a few samples of this study predate the infection). Cell type and time point are not known.

This clonotype has only a few counts. The chain combines TRBV4-1 with TRBJ1-2, with D tentatively TRBD1 (5 bases). Deletions cut 4 bases from V and 2 bases from J, with 17 bases between. The CDR3 is 16 amino acids. The germline V gene has CDR1 MGHRA and CDR2 YSYEKL. This chain's CDR3 is CASSLSPRQTNYGYTF. In nucleotides, the CDR3 is TGCGCCAGCAGCCTATCCCCCCGACAGACGAACTATGGCTACACCTTC.

The chain combines TRBV2 with TRBJ2-7; unclear D gene. This CDR3 spans 11 amino acids. Germline V gene lookup returns CDR1 SNHLY and CDR2 FYNNEI. Deletions cut 6 bases from V and 6 bases from J, with 9 bases between. CDR3 nucleotide sequence: TGTGCCAGCAGAGATCTTCCCGAGCAGTACTTC. Its protein product is CASRDLPEQYF.

In this sample, this clonotype turned up many times. V usage is TRBV4-1 and J usage is TRBJ2-5, with a weak D call TRBD1 (6 bases). The germline gives CDR1 MGHRA, CDR2 YSYEKL. The CDR3 length is 17 residues. V dropped 0 bases and J dropped 6 bases, with 20 bases sitting between them. The CDR3 bases are TGCGCCAGCAGCCAAGATTTGGGTACAGGGTTGATGAAGACCCAGTACTTC. Translation: CASSQDLGTGLMKTQYF.

Only a few counts were recorded for this clonotype. This chain uses TRBV5-1 with TRBJ2-1; 9 bases map to TRBD1. Per the germline V gene, CDR1 is SGHRS and CDR2 is YFSETQ. Trimming removed 1 base from V and 8 bases from J; junction bases left unmatched: 1. The CDR3 runs 13 residues. The CDR3 DNA reads TGCGCCAGCAGCTTGAGGACAGGGGATGAGCAGTTCTTC. It translates to CASSLRTGDEQFF.

V is TRBV4-2 and J is TRBJ1-1, with D tentatively TRBD1 (6 bases). The germline V gene has CDR1 LGHNA and CDR2 YNFKEQ. V was pared by 6 bases and J by 4 bases, with 12 bases between. The length of the CDR3 is 13 residues. This chain's CDR3 is CASSPGHLTEAFF. The CDR3 DNA sequence: TGTGCCAGCAGTCCGGGACATCTCACTGAAGCTTTCTTT.

This clonotype was seen a few times. V gene TRBV7-9 combines with J gene TRBJ1-6; 10 bases line up with TRBD1. Germline V CDR1 and CDR2: SEHNR, FQNEAQ (reference sequence). The J segment lost 5 bases and the V segment lost 4 bases, leaving 8 bases of the junction unmatched. The CDR3 has 17 amino acids. DNA of the CDR3: TGTGCCAGCAGCTCCCCCGGGACAGGGGAGAATAATTCACCCCTCCACTTT. As protein: CASSSPGTGENNSPLHF.

Here the CDR3 DNA reads TGTGCCAGCAGCTTAGCCGGAGGGACCCAGTACTTC. As protein: CASSLAGGTQYF. This rearrangement joins TRBV7-2 to TRBJ2-5, with D possibly being TRBD2 (5 bases). The CDR3 length is 12 residues. Per germline, CDR1 SGHTA and CDR2 FQGNSA. Trimming left V 0 bases short and J 7 bases short, with 6 bases between.

The sample holds a few counts of this clonotype. This chain connects TRBV12-3 or TRBV12-4 to TRBJ2-1; D unclear. There are 14 residues in the CDR3. Trimming cost V 6 bases and J 10 bases, with 19 bases left between them. For the CDR3, the DNA is TGTGCCAGCAGCCCCTGGACCCTTCCTAGGGAGCAGTTCTTC. This encodes CASSPWTLPREQFF.

This clonotype was seen just once. The chain links TRBV7-9 to TRBJ1-1, with D hard to call. CDR1 and CDR2 from the germline V gene are SEHNR and FQNEAQ (reference sequence). The V end lost 5 bases, the J end lost 4 bases, and 14 bases lay between the germline ends. This CDR3 is built from 14 residues. CDR3 sequence (DNA): TGTGCCAGCAGCCCCTACGAAGGCGGCACTGAAGCTTTCTTT. It yields the protein CASSPYEGGTEAFF.

The V call is TRBV4-1, the J call TRBJ1-5; D gene uncertain. Germline CDR1 MGHRA, CDR2 YSYEKL. Between the trimmed V and J ends, which lost 1 base and 3 bases, there was a span of 10 bases. The CDR3 consists of 15 residues. CDR3 DNA: TGCGCCAGCAGCCAAGGATTCGGCATCAATCAGCCCCAGCATTTT. Translating it yields CASSQGFGINQPQHF.

The table lists this clonotype with a few counts. The J gene is TRBJ2-1, the V gene TRBV6-4; 10 positions match TRBD2. CDR1 and CDR2 from the germline V gene are MRHNA and SNTAGT. The V and J ends lost 5 bases and 4 bases, in that order; junction bases with no gene match: 5. The CDR3 covers 15 residues. The CDR3 spells CASSTGTSEYNEQFF. CDR3 nucleotide sequence: TGTGCCAGCAGTACCGGGACTAGCGAATACAATGAGCAGTTCTTC.

V usage is TRBV7-2 and J usage is TRBJ2-7, with D possibly being TRBD1 or TRBD2 (6 bases each). The CDR3 covers 15 residues. Germline CDR1 SGHTA, CDR2 FQGNSA. Trimming took off 5 bases at V and 3 bases at J, with 17 bases between the two ends. CDR3 nucleotides: TGTGCCAGCAGCCCCCTTGAGGGGGGCCGCTACGAGCAGTACTTC. It codes for CASSPLEGGRYEQYF.

The genes are TRBV10-2 and TRBJ2-7; a possible D gene is TRBD2 (6 bases). This CDR3 has 13 amino acids. Per the germline V gene, CDR1 is WSHSY and CDR2 is SAAADI. Trimming cost V 10 bases and J 0 bases, with 13 bases left between them. CDR3 in amino acids: CATTDYLSYEQYF. CDR3 coding DNA: TGCGCCACCACGGACTATCTCTCCTACGAGCAGTACTTC.

This chain uses TRBV15 with TRBJ2-7; D ambiguous. The CDR3 contains 14 residues. Germline loops: CDR1 LNHNV, CDR2 YYDKDF (reference sequence). The germline V and J ends were trimmed by 5 bases and 0 bases, with 11 bases remaining between them. The CDR3 loop is CATSPRGSSYEQYF. Here the CDR3 DNA reads TGTGCCACCAGCCCCCGCGGAAGCTCCTACGAGCAGTACTTC.

This clonotype was seen at least ten times. The chain employs TRBV20-1 and TRBJ2-1, with 8 bases that match TRBD1. Germline CDR1 reads DFQATT; CDR2 reads SNEGSKA (reference sequence). This CDR3 is 14 amino acids long. The V gene end was trimmed by 5 bases and the J gene end by 10 bases; junction bases not matched to a gene: 13. The CDR3 here is CSAEPGTGMLEQFF. The CDR3 DNA reads as TGCAGTGCTGAACCCGGGACAGGAATGTTGGAGCAGTTCTTC.

V gene TRBV6-6 combines with J gene TRBJ2-2; D unresolved. This CDR3 region has 16 residues. The V gene's germline CDR1 is MNHNY and CDR2 SVGAGI (reference sequence). With 2 bases removed from V and 2 bases from J, the gap between germline ends came to 12 bases. The CDR3 region has the DNA TGTGCCAGCAGTTACCTCAATTATCCTAACACCGGGGAGCTGTTTTTT. Its protein product is CASSYLNYPNTGELFF.

This clonotype occurred a few times. The chain has TRBV11-2 and TRBJ2-1, with 10 bases lining up with TRBD2. Germline V lookup: CDR1 SGHAT, CDR2 FQNNGV. V lost 2 bases to trimming and J lost 7 bases; unmatched junction nucleotides: 11. The CDR3 has 17 amino acids. CDR3 nucleotides: TGTGCCAGCAGCTTAAGTACTAGCGGGGTCCTCCAGAATGAGCAGTTCTTC. Amino acid sequence: CASSLSTSGVLQNEQFF.